A selection of T cell receptor beta chains follows, all from one sample in a study of human T cells and chemical hapten exposure. Each CDR3 protein gets one entry after TCRdb re-called the RACE reads with MiXCR. The sample has 65,000 to 80,000 distinct CDR3 sequences, over 8.5% seen once. The sequencing sample was made of whole blood. The receptor source for this set is a male donor in good health. Some clones in this sample may be carry-over from other donors' samples. Both conserved end residues are part of each CDR3. A D gene is named only where the DNA matches it firmly.

J: TRBJ1-1
V: TRBV5-8
length: 13
D: .
CDR3: CASSLAQNTEAFF

J: TRBJ2-7
V: TRBV12-3/TRBV12-4
length: 14
D: TRBD2
CDR3: CASSWTSGSYEQYF

J: TRBJ1-5
V: TRBV2
length: 12
D: .
CDR3: CASSESKQPQHF

J: TRBJ1-4
V: TRBV6-5
length: 13
D: TRBD1
CDR3: CASRTGGVEKLFF

J: TRBJ1-1
V: TRBV5-1
length: 14
D: .
CDR3: CASSLLLFNTEAFF

J: TRBJ2-7
V: TRBV7-9
length: 15
D: .
CDR3: CASSYSVGGPYEQYF

J: TRBJ1-4
V: TRBV12-3/TRBV12-4
length: 14
D: .
CDR3: CASSFNAGNEKLFF

J: TRBJ2-7
V: TRBV27
length: 14
D: .
CDR3: CASSLVAGSYEQYF

J: TRBJ1-5
V: TRBV12-3/TRBV12-4
length: 12
D: .
CDR3: CASSFFNQPQHF

J: TRBJ2-7
V: TRBV29-1
length: 14
D: TRBD2
CDR3: CSVEDQTSGYEQYF

J: TRBJ1-5
V: TRBV10-2
length: 16
D: .
CDR3: CASSDQDRVSNQPQHF

J: TRBJ2-1
V: TRBV2
length: 15
D: TRBD2
CDR3: CASSGGTSGGYEQFF

J: TRBJ2-6
V: TRBV6-2/TRBV6-3
length: 16
D: .
CDR3: CASRDTGMAGANVLTF

J: TRBJ2-5
V: TRBV27
length: 16
D: .
CDR3: CASSARTARIQETQYF

J: TRBJ2-2
V: TRBV27
length: 13
D: .
CDR3: CASSFGNTGELFF

J: TRBJ2-4
V: TRBV20-1
length: 13
D: .
CDR3: CSAGQIAKNIQYF

J: TRBJ2-2
V: TRBV5-5
length: 15
D: TRBD1
CDR3: CASSPDRGRAGELFF

J: TRBJ1-2
V: TRBV15
length: 17
D: .
CDR3: CATSRDRVRGASNGYTF

J: TRBJ1-2
V: TRBV21-1
length: 14
D: .
CDR3: CASSKDGGLVGYTF

J: TRBJ1-3
V: TRBV29-1
length: 14
D: .
CDR3: CSVEGWRTGNTIYF

J: TRBJ2-1
V: TRBV9
length: 16
D: .
CDR3: CASSPRVVGLMNEQFF

J: TRBJ1-2
V: TRBV14
length: 14
D: .
CDR3: CASSPPYGTYGYTF